These 30 T cell receptor beta chains were sequenced from one sample in a study of cytomegalovirus exposure and HLA in healthy donors (TCRdb year 2017). Preparation of the library involved the immunoSEQ multiplex PCR assay. For the multiplex PCR, a mixture combining 60 forward primers for TCR Vbeta segments and 13 reverse primers for TCR Jbeta segments was used. The clones in this table, taken by TCRdb from immuneACCESS, are in-frame only. Not every clone is retained; where verified, under half of the shortfall comes from an unresolved V gene, and the cause of the rest is unknown. In all, the sample holds 150,000 or so clones, and 65% to 85% of those were seen once. The ten largest make up just over 4.5% of the sample. Source material: PBMCs. These receptors were obtained from a woman aged 45-65 years in good health and CMV-seropositive.

Only a few counts were recorded for this clone. The chain employs TRBV28 and TRBJ1-4, with TRBD1 as a possible D gene (5 bases). Trimming pared 2 bases from V and 3 bases from J, leaving 10 bases between. Germline CDR1 is MDHEN and CDR2 is SYDVKM. The length of the CDR3 is 15 residues. The CDR3 loop reads CASSLTVGANEKLFF. In DNA, the CDR3 is TGTGCCAGCAGTTTAACCGTAGGGGCTAATGAAAAACTGTTTTTT.

The J gene is TRBJ2-6, the V gene TRBV10-3; D gene unclear. This CDR3 comprises 16 residues. CDR1 and CDR2 (germline): ENHRY, SYGVKD. Trimming stripped 0 bases from V and 4 bases from J, with 10 bases between. CDR3 nucleotide sequence: TGTGCCATCAGTGAGTCTTACGGGTCCGGGGCCAACGTCCTGACTTTC. It specifies CAISESYGSGANVLTF.

This clone was seen a few times. V usage is TRBV7-2 and J usage is TRBJ2-7, with 11 bases aligning to TRBD2. V was pared by 2 bases and J by 5 bases, with 8 bases of the junction left unmatched. Germline assignment: CDR1 SGHTA and CDR2 FQGNSA. The CDR3 runs 16 residues. CDR3 sequence (DNA): TGTGCCAGCAGCTTATTGACTAGCGGGAATGGGAACGAGCAGTACTTC. It is translated as CASSLLTSGNGNEQYF.

The chain employs TRBV15 and TRBJ1-4; possibly TRBD1 for D (5 bases). The ends were cut back, 0 bases at V and 8 bases at J, with 13 bases in the middle. Germline V gene sequence: CDR1 LNHNV, CDR2 YYDKDF (reference sequence). The CDR3 loop spans 15 amino acids. The CDR3 region has the DNA TGTGCCACCAGCAGAGATCAAGGGGATTGGGAAAAACTGTTTTTT. Translated: CATSRDQGDWEKLFF.

This clone appeared a few times. DNA for the CDR3: TGTGCCAGCAGCTTAGATTGGGCAACTGAAGCTTTCTTT. Translated, it gives CASSLDWATEAFF. This chain joins TRBV7-3 and TRBJ1-1; D is unclear. With 2 bases removed from V and 5 bases from J, the gap between germline ends came to 9 bases. This CDR3 is 13 amino acids long. Per the germline V gene, CDR1 is SGHTA and CDR2 is FQGTGA. The full variable domain, with the rest looked up from reference TRBV7-3 and TRBJ1-1, is GAGVSQTPSNKVTEKGKYVELRCDPISGHTALYWYRQSLGQGPEFLIYFQGTGAADDSGLPNDRFFAVRPEGSVSTLKIQRTERGDSAVYLCASSLDWATEAFFGQGTRLTVV.

V gene TRBV4-3 combines with J gene TRBJ2-1; TRBD2 matches 11 bases. V shed 1 base, J shed 9 bases, and the junction held 8 bases outside the gene matches. The CDR3 loop spans 16 amino acids. Germline V CDR1 and CDR2: LGHNA, YSLEER. This CDR3 reads CASSQVASGGFGEQFF. CDR3 bases: TGCGCCAGCAGCCAAGTCGCTAGCGGGGGGTTCGGTGAGCAGTTCTTC.

This clone was observed a few times. V is TRBV4-1 and J is TRBJ1-4; 11 nucleotides match TRBD1. Germline values: CDR1 MGHRA, CDR2 YSYEKL. Trimming removed 0 bases from V and 10 bases from J; junction bases left unmatched: 16. The CDR3 runs to 19 residues. The CDR3 spells CASSQEFSVGTGGLVKLFF. The CDR3 DNA reads as TGCGCCAGCAGCCAAGAATTCTCGGTCGGGACAGGGGGGTTGGTAAAACTGTTTTTT.

This clone was detected only a few times. The chain joins TRBV4-1 to TRBJ2-7; 8 nucleotides agree with TRBD2. Germline V gene data show CDR1 as MGHRA and CDR2 as YSYEKL. Trimming took 0 bases from V and 3 from J; bases not matched to a gene: 4. This CDR3 contains 15 residues. In DNA, the CDR3 is TGCGCCAGCAGCCAAGAAGGGGGACTAGTCTACGAGCAGTACTTC. Its translation: CASSQEGGLVYEQYF.

The chain couples TRBV5-1 to TRBJ2-2; 9 bases fit TRBD1. V was clipped by 3 bases and J by 6 bases; unmatched bases: 6. This CDR3 has 15 amino acids. CDR1 and CDR2 from the germline V gene are SGHRS and YFSETQ. The CDR3 DNA reads as TGCGCCAGCAGCTATGGGACAGGGACCCCCGGGGAGCTGTTTTTT. It yields the protein CASSYGTGTPGELFF.

The V and J genes are TRBV30 and TRBJ2-6; 9 nucleotides align to TRBD1. The V gene end was trimmed by 0 bases and the J gene end by 1 base; junction bases not matched to a gene: 7. The germline V gene has CDR1 GTSNPN and CDR2 SVGIG (reference sequence). The CDR3 consists of 18 residues. CDR3 loop: CAWSVRYRGRSGANVLTF. DNA of the CDR3: TGTGCCTGGAGTGTACGGTACAGGGGGCGGTCTGGGGCCAACGTCCTGACTTTC.

V usage is TRBV11-1 and J usage is TRBJ2-7, with D possibly being TRBD2 (6 bases). The V gene lost 3 bases and the J gene lost 4 bases, with 16 bases spanning the gap. The germline V gene encodes CDR1 SGHAT and CDR2 FQDESV (reference sequence). CDR3 length equals 15 residues. This chain's CDR3 is CASSFTSGSGYEQYF. CDR3 nucleotides: TGTGCCAGCAGCTTTACGAGCGGAAGCGGGTACGAGCAGTACTTC.

V gene TRBV18 combines with J gene TRBJ2-2, with TRBD2 matching over 7 bases. Trimming took 3 bases from V and 0 from J; bases not matched to a gene: 4. The CDR3 runs to 16 residues. Germline loops: CDR1 KGHSH, CDR2 LQKENI. CDR3: CASSPSRGANTGELFF. In DNA, the CDR3 is TGTGCCAGCTCACCGAGCCGGGGGGCGAACACCGGGGAGCTGTTTTTT.

The CDR3 DNA sequence: TGTGCCAGCCCCTCTGCCGGGACAGTCACCTTC. Protein product: CASPSAGTVTF. This rearrangement joins TRBV7-9 to TRBJ1-2; TRBD1 agrees at 7 bases. The germline V gene encodes CDR1 SEHNR and CDR2 FQNEAQ (reference sequence). The length of the CDR3 is 11 residues. V shed 8 bases, J shed 13 bases, and the junction held 10 bases outside the gene matches.

The chain joins TRBV7-2 to TRBJ1-4; D gene uncertain. This CDR3 is built from 14 residues. The V end lost 5 bases, the J end lost 5 bases, and 12 bases lay between the germline ends. The germline V gene has CDR1 SGHTA and CDR2 FQGNSA. CDR3 nucleotides: TGTGCCAGCAGCCTCAGCCCCGGGAATGAAAAACTGTTTTTT. The encoded protein is CASSLSPGNEKLFF.

V is TRBV10-1 and J is TRBJ2-3; D is undetermined. This CDR3 contains 13 residues. Trimming pared 11 bases from V and 2 bases from J, leaving 14 bases between. The germline CDR1 and CDR2 sequences are WNHNN and SYGVQD (reference sequence). The CDR3 is CAGSTPTTDTQYF. The CDR3, as DNA: TGCGCCGGATCGACACCGACCACAGATACGCAGTATTTT.

The rearrangement joins TRBV9 to TRBJ2-3; 9 bases map to TRBD2. V trimming: 1 base; J trimming: 2 bases; junction bases outside the gene matches: 2. The CDR3 totals 15 residues. Germline-derived CDR1 and CDR2 are SGDLS and YYNGEE. The CDR3 DNA follows: TGTGCCAGCAGCGTACTAGCGGGGACCACAGATACGCAGTATTTT. Its translation: CASSVLAGTTDTQYF.

CDR3: CASSLGGAITEQYF. Written as DNA, the CDR3 is TGTGCCAGCAGCCTGGGTGGGGCAATTACGGAGCAGTACTTC. The chain recombines TRBV5-4 with TRBJ2-7; weak D call: TRBD1 (5 bases). Per the germline V gene, CDR1 is SGHNT and CDR2 is YYREEE (reference sequence). The CDR3 totals 14 residues. The V gene lost 4 bases and the J gene lost 7 bases, with 18 bases spanning the gap. The variable domain in full, completed from reference TRBV5-4 and TRBJ2-7, reads ETGVTQSPTHLIKTRGQQVTLRCSSQSGHNTVSWYQQALGQGPQFIFQYYREEENGRGNFPPRFSGLQFPNYSSELNVNALELDDSALYLCASSLGGAITEQYFGPGTRLTVT.

The sample holds a few counts of this clone. This chain connects TRBV2 to TRBJ2-7; D is undetermined. Germline CDR1 and CDR2: SNHLY and FYNNEI. The CDR3 covers 14 residues. Trimming shortened V by 2 bases and J by 3 bases, and 11 bases separated the two germline ends. CDR3 protein: CASSESLGLYEQYF. The DNA of the CDR3 is TGTGCCAGCAGTGAATCCCTTGGGCTCTACGAGCAGTACTTC.

The V and J genes are TRBV2 and TRBJ1-5; the D gene is possibly TRBD1 (5 bases). The CDR3 spans 15 residues. Germline lookup yields CDR1 SNHLY and CDR2 FYNNEI. Between the trimmed V and J ends, which lost 4 bases and 5 bases, there was a span of 15 bases. The CDR3 DNA sequence: TGTGCCAGCAGTGTCTTGGCAGGGATGTATCAGCCCCAGCATTTT. Its translation: CASSVLAGMYQPQHF. Variable domain in full (rest from reference TRBV2 and TRBJ1-5): EPEVTQTPSHQVTQMGQEVILRCVPISNHLYFYWYRQILGQKVEFLVSFYNNEISEKSEIFDDQFSVERPDGSNFTLKIRSTKLEDSAMYFCASSVLAGMYQPQHFGDGTRLSIL.

The chain uses TRBV5-4 and TRBJ2-3; 7 nucleotides agree with TRBD1. The CDR3 consists of 14 residues. The J segment lost 5 bases and the V segment lost 4 bases, leaving 7 bases of the junction unmatched. The germline V gene encodes CDR1 SGHNT and CDR2 YYREEE (reference sequence). In DNA, the CDR3 is TGTGCCAGCAGCCTAAGACAGGGTCAAGATACGCAGTATTTT. This encodes CASSLRQGQDTQYF.

This clone showed up just a few times. CDR3 nucleotides: TGTGCCATCAGTGAGTCAGCGGGAGTGGGGGGAGGAAATGAGCAGTTCTTC. It codes for CAISESAGVGGGNEQFF. The chain couples TRBV10-3 to TRBJ2-1; 8 bases line up with TRBD2. Germline CDR1 and CDR2: ENHRY and SYGVKD. V shed 0 bases, J shed 7 bases, and the junction held 11 bases outside the gene matches. The CDR3 is 17 residues long.

The chain couples TRBV5-4 to TRBJ1-2, with D possibly TRBD1 on 5 matching bases. The CDR3 contains 17 residues. CDR1 and CDR2 (germline): SGHNT, YYREEE (reference sequence). Trimming took 10 bases from V and 2 from J, leaving 27 bases between them. As DNA, the CDR3 is TGTGCCGGAGGACATGGGGGGTTGAATCCACTGAACTATGGCTACACCTTC. This sequence encodes CAGGHGGLNPLNYGYTF.

This chain joins TRBV7-3 and TRBJ2-7; a possible D gene is TRBD1 (6 bases). Trimming took off 5 bases at V and 2 bases at J, with 13 bases between the two ends. This CDR3 spans 14 amino acids. CDR1 is SGHTA, CDR2 FQGTGA, per germline. CDR3 bases: TGTGCCAGCAGCCCGACCGCAGGGGCCTACGAGCAGTACTTC. It specifies CASSPTAGAYEQYF.

This chain connects TRBV4-1 to TRBJ2-7, with 9 bases matching TRBD2. J was trimmed by 3 bases and V by 1 base; bases with no gene match: 7. Germline assignment: CDR1 MGHRA and CDR2 YSYEKL. CDR3 size: 16 residues. CDR3 sequence (DNA): TGCGCCAGCAGCCAAGGGCCAGCGGGAGGTCGCTACGAGCAGTACTTC. Amino acid sequence: CASSQGPAGGRYEQYF.

The chain employs TRBV19 and TRBJ1-1; D remains unclear. Germline loops: CDR1 LNHDA, CDR2 SQIVND (reference sequence). V gave up 3 bases and J gave up 1 base, with 12 bases separating them. The CDR3 is 15 amino acids. CDR3 in amino acids: CASSMGRVENTEAFF. In DNA, the CDR3 is TGTGCCAGTAGTATGGGGAGGGTAGAGAACACTGAAGCTTTCTTT.

This clone was detected only a few times. This sequence joins TRBV12-2 and TRBJ1-5; TRBD1 is the table's D call, not checked against the DNA. TRBV12-2 is deemed a pseudogene. This CDR3 has 15 amino acids. The CDR3 DNA is TGTGCAAGTCGCTCACAGGGGGCGGGTAATCAGCCCCAGCATTTT. It codes for CASRSQGAGNQPQHF.

The rearrangement links TRBV6-6 to TRBJ2-7; 7 bases fit TRBD1. Trimming at V came to 4 bases and at J to 1 base, leaving 7 bases not matched to a gene. This CDR3 has 15 residues. CDR1 is MNHNY and CDR2 is SVGAGI in the germline V gene (reference sequence). CDR3 sequence reads: CASSSTTGFSYEQYF. The CDR3, as DNA: TGTGCCAGCAGTTCAACGACAGGGTTTTCCTACGAGCAGTACTTC.

This clone was counted only a few times. V and J are TRBV6-5 and TRBJ1-1, with D possibly TRBD1 on 5 matching bases. The CDR3 contains 13 residues. The germline V and J ends were trimmed by 5 bases and 3 bases, with 10 bases remaining between them. Germline CDR1 reads MNHEY; CDR2 reads SVGAGI. DNA of the CDR3: TGTGCCAGCAGTATTGAGACAGACACTGAAGCTTTCTTT. Its protein product is CASSIETDTEAFF.

The rearrangement uses TRBV11-1 and TRBJ1-1; D is unclear. The CDR3 is 13 residues long. The germline V gene has CDR1 SGHAT and CDR2 FQDESV (reference sequence). Trimming removed 10 bases from V and 4 bases from J, with 16 bases in between. CDR3 sequence (DNA): TGTGCCACCCAGTTTCGTGTATTCACTGAAGCTTTCTTT. Its protein is CATQFRVFTEAFF.

V usage is TRBV5-1 and J usage is TRBJ1-6; 8 positions match TRBD1. This CDR3 has 16 residues. Trimming at V came to 0 bases and at J to 7 bases, leaving 6 bases not matched to a gene. CDR1 is SGHRS and CDR2 is YFSETQ in the germline V gene. The chain's CDR3 is CASSLALRQGNSPLHF. CDR3 in DNA: TGCGCCAGCAGCTTGGCCCTGAGACAGGGGAATTCACCCCTCCACTTT.